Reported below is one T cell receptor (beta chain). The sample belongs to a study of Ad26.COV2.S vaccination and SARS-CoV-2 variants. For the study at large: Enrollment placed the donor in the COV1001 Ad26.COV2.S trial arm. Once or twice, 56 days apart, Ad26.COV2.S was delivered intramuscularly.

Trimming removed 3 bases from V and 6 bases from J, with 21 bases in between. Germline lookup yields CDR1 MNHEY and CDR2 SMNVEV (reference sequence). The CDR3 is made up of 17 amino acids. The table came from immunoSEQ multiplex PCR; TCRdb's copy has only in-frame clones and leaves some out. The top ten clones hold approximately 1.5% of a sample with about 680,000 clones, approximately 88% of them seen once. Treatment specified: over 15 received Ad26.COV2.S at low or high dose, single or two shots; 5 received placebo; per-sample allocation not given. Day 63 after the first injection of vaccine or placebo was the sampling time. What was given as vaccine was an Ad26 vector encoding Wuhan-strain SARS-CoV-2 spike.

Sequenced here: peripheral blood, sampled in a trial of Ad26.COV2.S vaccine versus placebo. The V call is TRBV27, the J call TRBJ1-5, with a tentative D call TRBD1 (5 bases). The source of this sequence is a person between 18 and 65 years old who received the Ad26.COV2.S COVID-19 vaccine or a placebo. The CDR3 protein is CASSLAFRGERSQPQHF. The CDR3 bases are TGTGCCAGCAGTTTGGCATTCCGAGGGGAAAGGAGTCAGCCCCAGCATTTT.